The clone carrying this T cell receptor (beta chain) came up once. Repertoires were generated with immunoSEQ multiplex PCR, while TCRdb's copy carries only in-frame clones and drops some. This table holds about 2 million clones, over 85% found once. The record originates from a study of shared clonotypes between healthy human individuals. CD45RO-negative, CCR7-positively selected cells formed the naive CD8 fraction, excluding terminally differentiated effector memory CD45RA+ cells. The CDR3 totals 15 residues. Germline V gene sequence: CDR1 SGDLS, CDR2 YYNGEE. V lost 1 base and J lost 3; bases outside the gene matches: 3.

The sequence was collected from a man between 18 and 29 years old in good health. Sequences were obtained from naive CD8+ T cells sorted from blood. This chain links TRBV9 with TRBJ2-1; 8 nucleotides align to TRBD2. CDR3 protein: CASSVSSGSYNEQFF. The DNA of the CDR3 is TGTGCCAGCAGCGTATCCAGCGGGAGCTACAATGAGCAGTTCTTC.